This is a list of T cell receptor beta chains from one sample in a study of blood T cell repertoires in COVID-19. Clones were read by immunoSEQ multiplex PCR, and TCRdb kept only the in-frame ones, dropping some. The table shows some 180,000 clones, with 89% occurring only once. Sequenced input: peripheral blood. The receptors were gathered from a man in his forties or fifties with acute or convalescent COVID-19. Both conserved end residues are part of each CDR3. The D gene is left open where the match is weak. Only part of the rows carry a size: once, few, many, or a class if the clone is expanded.

V gene: TRBV3-1/TRBV3-2
D gene: .
clone size: .
J gene: TRBJ1-1
CDR3 DNA: TGTGCCAGCAGCCAGTCCGAGGGAGGCGCTTTCTTT
CDR3 protein: CASSQSEGGAFF

V gene: TRBV7-9
D gene: .
clone size: .
J gene: TRBJ1-1
CDR3 DNA: TGTGCCAGCAGCCGGGCAGGGACTGAAGCTTTCTTT
CDR3 protein: CASSRAGTEAFF

V gene: TRBV5-1
D gene: .
clone size: .
J gene: TRBJ2-3
CDR3 DNA: TGCGCCAGCGGACTTAGCACAGATACGCAGTATTTT
CDR3 protein: CASGLSTDTQYF

V gene: TRBV5-1
D gene: .
clone size: .
J gene: TRBJ1-3
CDR3 DNA: TGCGCCAGCAGCAAAGCACCGAATCCACGGAGCTCTGGAAACACCATATATTTT
CDR3 protein: CASSKAPNPRSSGNTIYF

V gene: TRBV6-5
D gene: TRBD1
clone size: .
J gene: TRBJ1-1
CDR3 DNA: TGTGCCAGCACCTACCGAGGACAGGGACGGGCTGAAGCTTTCTTT
CDR3 protein: CASTYRGQGRAEAFF

V gene: TRBV2
D gene: TRBD2
clone size: .
J gene: TRBJ2-3
CDR3 DNA: TGTGCCAGCAGTTCTGAAAGCGGGGGACAAGATACGCAGTATTTT
CDR3 protein: CASSSESGGQDTQYF

V gene: TRBV19
D gene: .
clone size: .
J gene: TRBJ1-5
CDR3 DNA: TGTGCCACCACGGACAGAAATCAGCCCCAGCATTTT
CDR3 protein: CATTDRNQPQHF

V gene: TRBV30
D gene: TRBD1
clone size: .
J gene: TRBJ2-5
CDR3 DNA: TGTGCCTGGAGTCCCTTTCGACAGGGCTATCAAGAGACCCAGTACTTC
CDR3 protein: CAWSPFRQGYQETQYF

V gene: TRBV5-1
D gene: .
clone size: .
J gene: TRBJ2-7
CDR3 DNA: TGCGCCAGCAGCTTGGAAGCGGGTGGGCAGGTAATCTCCTACGAGCAGTACTTC
CDR3 protein: CASSLEAGGQVISYEQYF

V gene: TRBV5-6
D gene: .
clone size: .
J gene: TRBJ2-3
CDR3 DNA: TGTGCCAGCAGCTTTTTAGGACTCAGCACAGATACGCAGTATTTT
CDR3 protein: CASSFLGLSTDTQYF

V gene: TRBV30
D gene: .
clone size: .
J gene: TRBJ2-7
CDR3 DNA: TGTGCCTGGAGTGGGGGGCTCAGGGCCTACTCCTACGAGCAGTACTTC
CDR3 protein: CAWSGGLRAYSYEQYF

V gene: TRBV6-6
D gene: TRBD2
clone size: .
J gene: TRBJ2-3
CDR3 DNA: TGTGCCAGCAGTCGCTTAATACTAGCGGGGGGCATCACAGATACGCAGTATTTT
CDR3 protein: CASSRLILAGGITDTQYF

V gene: TRBV12-3/TRBV12-4
D gene: TRBD2
clone size: .
J gene: TRBJ2-1
CDR3 DNA: TGTGCCAGCAGTTTGAGCGGGGCCCATATCTTC
CDR3 protein: CASSLSGAHIF

V gene: TRBV9
D gene: .
clone size: .
J gene: TRBJ2-7
CDR3 DNA: TGTGCCAGCAGCCCCCCGGAGGGAGGCGAGCAGTACTTC
CDR3 protein: CASSPPEGGEQYF

V gene: TRBV3-1/TRBV3-2
D gene: .
clone size: .
J gene: TRBJ2-3
CDR3 DNA: TGTGCCAGCAGCCAAGCTGGCCTCACAGATACGCAGTATTTT
CDR3 protein: CASSQAGLTDTQYF

V gene: TRBV3-1/TRBV3-2
D gene: TRBD1
clone size: few
J gene: TRBJ1-1
CDR3 DNA: TGTGCCAGCAGCCAAACCTCATCCGGGGGACAGGGAGCTTGGTGGGCTTTCTTT
CDR3 protein: CASSQTSSGGQGAWWAFF